This TCR beta chain was retrieved from a study of blood T cell repertoires in COVID-19. The CDR3 is 14 amino acids. J was trimmed by 4 bases and V by 6 bases; bases with no gene match: 8. Germline loops: CDR1 GTSNPN, CDR2 SVGIG (reference sequence). The method was immunoSEQ multiplex PCR; TCRdb's version includes in-frame clones alone and lacks a portion of them. Here the sample spans roughly 120,000 clones, about 82% being singletons. The chain joins TRBV30 to TRBJ1-5; 8 bases line up with TRBD1. This receptor was identified in a human donor in a cohort sampled during active COVID-19. The sample consisted of peripheral blood. The CDR3 region is CACNMGQVNQPQHF. CDR3 coding DNA: TGTGCCTGCAACATGGGACAGGTTAATCAGCCCCAGCATTTT.